A single T cell receptor (beta chain) is shown here with its context. What it recognizes is unknown. Measured with immunoSEQ multiplex PCR; TCRdb has only the in-frame clones, and not every one. The sample carries some 120,000 clones, 75% to 90% recorded once. The sample belongs to a study of T cell responses to AZD1222 COVID-19 vaccine. Whole-study findings and limits: Epitopes outside B.1.351 and B.1.1.7 mutated regions reportedly drew nearly half of spike TCRs.

Looked up from germline, CDR1 is GTSNPN and CDR2 is SVGIG (reference sequence). The CDR3 sequence is 14 residues long. V was clipped by 2 bases and J by 4 bases; unmatched bases: 5. This chain joins TRBV30 and TRBJ1-5; 7 nucleotides line up with TRBD1. Sequenced here: peripheral blood, sampled on day 0 of AZD1222 vaccination. The receptor's source is an adult in good health. The CDR3 nucleotides are TGTGCCTGGAGTCAGAACAGGGGTAATCAGCCCCAGCATTTT. It specifies CAWSQNRGNQPQHF.